This TCR beta chain was found in a study of T cell repertoires in cytomegalovirus infection. TCRdb itself ran the reads through MiXCR, one entry per CDR3 protein. The repertoire holds more than 200,000 distinct CDR3 sequences, with approximately 10% as singletons. Worth noting for this clonotype: A much larger clone differs by one base, so this may be a read error.

The specimen was PBMCs. This sequence originates from a human donor in good health (CMV status not recorded). Some clones in this sample may be carry-over from other donors' samples.

CDR3 in amino acids: CASIIRTGRTEAFF. The CDR3 coding sequence is TGTGCCAGTATCATAAGGACAGGAAGGACTGAAGCTTTCTTT. The V gene is TRBV19, the J gene TRBJ1-1, with TRBD1 matching 7 bases. This CDR3 region has 14 residues. Per the germline V gene, CDR1 is LNHDA and CDR2 is SQIVND (reference sequence). With 7 bases clipped from V and 5 bases from J, the junction kept 10 bases outside the gene matches.